A single sample is the source of the 10 T cell receptor beta chains below, sequenced in a study of OX40 agonist ivuxolimab in advanced cancers. The protocol used for the library was the immunoSEQ multiplex PCR assay. Imported from immuneACCESS, the table was reduced by TCRdb to in-frame sequences with V and J called. These copies leave out some clones; in studies compared against another copy, an unresolved V gene accounts for under half, and the cause of the remainder is not known. This sample holds under 20,000 clones; around 87% were observed only once. Clones ranked in the top ten supply 30% to 35% of the sample. The source was CD4+ or CD8+ T cells sorted from blood, collected in a trial of the OX40 agonist ivuxolimab. The receptors here all came from an adult with an advanced solid tumor such as melanoma, head and neck, liver or kidney cancer.

This chain joins TRBV27 and TRBJ2-2, with 9 bases that match TRBD2. CDR1 and CDR2 from the germline V gene are MNHEY and SMNVEV (reference sequence). Losses at the gene ends were 3 bases for V and 7 bases for J; bases not matched to a gene: 3. The CDR3 runs 14 residues. The CDR3: CASSFGLAIGELFF. The DNA for the CDR3 is TGTGCCAGCAGTTTCGGACTAGCGATCGGGGAGCTGTTTTTT.

The chain couples TRBV30 to TRBJ2-5; D tentatively fits TRBD1 or TRBD2 (5 bases each). There are 13 residues in the CDR3. Germline V gene sequence: CDR1 GTSNPN, CDR2 SVGIG (reference sequence). V gave up 0 bases and J gave up 4 bases, with 9 bases separating them. CDR3 sequence (DNA): TGTGCCTGGAGTGTAACTGGGACAGAGACCCAGTACTTC. It is translated as CAWSVTGTETQYF. Based on the CDR3 plus reference TRBV30 and TRBJ2-5, the full variable domain is SQTIHQWPATLVQPVGSPLSLECTVEGTSNPNLYWYRQAAGRGLQLLFYSVGIGQISSEVPQNLSASRPQDRQFILSSKKLLLSDSGFYLCAWSVTGTETQYFGPGTRLLVL.

By share of the sample, this clone is medium-sized. V and J are TRBV7-6 and TRBJ2-7, with TRBD1 as a possible D gene (5 bases). V was pared by 5 bases and J by 1 base, with 9 bases between. The CDR3 consists of 13 residues. The germline V gene encodes CDR1 SGHVS and CDR2 FNYEAQ. The CDR3 DNA follows: TGTGCCAGCAGCATACAGGAATCCTACGAGCAGTACTTC. Translated: CASSIQESYEQYF.

This chain uses TRBV11-3 with TRBJ2-1; 7 nucleotides agree with TRBD2. J was trimmed by 15 bases and V by 4 bases; bases with no gene match: 9. This CDR3 is built from 12 residues. CDR1 is SGHNT, CDR2 YENEEA, per germline. CDR3 residues: CASSSLTGLTFF. The CDR3 DNA reads as TGTGCCAGCAGCTCGCTGACGGGACTAACGTTCTTC.

This sequence joins TRBV5-1 and TRBJ2-2, with D tentatively TRBD1 (5 bases). The germline CDR1 and CDR2 sequences are SGHRS and YFSETQ. This CDR3 has 13 amino acids. V lost 5 bases and J 7 bases, leaving 12 bases between the germline ends. CDR3 DNA sequence: TGCGCCAGCAGATTCAGGGTTGACGGGGAGCTGTTTTTT. This sequence encodes CASRFRVDGELFF.

The V gene is TRBV7-9, the J gene TRBJ2-1; TRBD2 might be the D (6 bases). In germline, CDR1 is SEHNR, CDR2 FQNEAQ (reference sequence). The CDR3 extends over 12 amino acids. The V and J ends lost 5 bases and 5 bases respectively, with 7 bases between them. The CDR3: CASSQRDNEQFF. The CDR3 coding sequence is TGTGCCAGCAGCCAGCGGGACAATGAGCAGTTCTTC. Combining the CDR3 with reference TRBV7-9 and TRBJ2-1 gives the whole variable domain DTGVSQNPRHKITKRGQNVTFRCDPISEHNRLYWYRQTLGQGPEFLTYFQNEAQLEKSRLLSDRFSAERPKGSFSTLEIQRTEQGDSAMYLCASSQRDNEQFFGPGTRLTVL.

V is TRBV9 and J is TRBJ1-1; D is ambiguous. From germline, CDR1 is SGDLS and CDR2 YYNGEE. V shed 4 bases and J shed 1 base, with 5 bases lying between them. CDR3 length equals 12 residues. This CDR3 reads CASSPGNTEAFF. In nucleotides, the CDR3 is TGTGCCAGCAGCCCCGGGAACACTGAAGCTTTCTTT.

This chain links TRBV2 with TRBJ2-1, with D possibly TRBD2 on 6 matching bases. V lost 3 bases and J lost 7, with 19 bases in between. Germline V gene sequence: CDR1 SNHLY, CDR2 FYNNEI. CDR3 length: 16 residues. The CDR3 sequence: CASSDVAGPLGNEQFF. The CDR3 coding sequence is TGTGCCAGCAGTGACGTGGCGGGGCCTCTCGGGAATGAGCAGTTCTTC.

The V and J genes are TRBV9 and TRBJ2-7; D gene ambiguous. This CDR3 comprises 13 residues. V was cut by 0 bases and J by 11 bases, with 15 bases left in between. Germline CDR1 and CDR2: SGDLS and YYNGEE. The CDR3: CASSVDHGGEKYF. The DNA for the CDR3 is TGTGCCAGCAGCGTAGACCACGGCGGAGAGAAGTACTTC.

The rearrangement uses TRBV18 and TRBJ2-6, with 8 bases identical to TRBD1. The CDR3 length is 16 residues. The V gene's germline CDR1 is KGHSH and CDR2 LQKENI. Losses at the gene ends were 3 bases for V and 4 bases for J; bases not matched to a gene: 5. The CDR3 nucleotides are TGTGCCAGCTCACCGGACAGGGTTCCCGGGGCCAACGTCCTGACTTTC. Its translation is CASSPDRVPGANVLTF.